This T cell receptor beta chain was sequenced for a study of beta chain features in type 1 diabetes. Notes on the study in general: An over-representation of cells with high TCR expression could result from cDNA sequencing.

This clone was counted a few times. Its cognate antigen is unknown. Germline CDR1 and CDR2: SGHTA and FQGNSA. The CDR3 loop spans 14 amino acids. V was trimmed by 1 base and J by 5 bases, leaving 9 bases between them. The authors reverse transcribed all of the isolated RNA, so sequencing captured expressed TCRB transcripts. Clones were sequenced by immunoSEQ multiplex PCR, and TCRdb holds only the in-frame ones, with some missing. Seen here are 400,000 to 600,000 clones, around 28% observed once, and the top ten hold around 0.065%. Isolation of CD4+ naive, central memory, regulatory and stem cell-like memory cells was achieved by sorting via CD45RO/CCR7/CD25/CD127/CD95/CD27.

The chain recombines TRBV7-2 with TRBJ2-4; D gene unclear. Sequenced input: naive CD4+ T cells from blood. The clonotype comes from a man aged 18 to 30 in good health. CDR3 protein: CASSLERRENIQYF. For the CDR3, the DNA is TGTGCCAGCAGCTTAGAGAGACGGGAAAACATTCAGTACTTC.